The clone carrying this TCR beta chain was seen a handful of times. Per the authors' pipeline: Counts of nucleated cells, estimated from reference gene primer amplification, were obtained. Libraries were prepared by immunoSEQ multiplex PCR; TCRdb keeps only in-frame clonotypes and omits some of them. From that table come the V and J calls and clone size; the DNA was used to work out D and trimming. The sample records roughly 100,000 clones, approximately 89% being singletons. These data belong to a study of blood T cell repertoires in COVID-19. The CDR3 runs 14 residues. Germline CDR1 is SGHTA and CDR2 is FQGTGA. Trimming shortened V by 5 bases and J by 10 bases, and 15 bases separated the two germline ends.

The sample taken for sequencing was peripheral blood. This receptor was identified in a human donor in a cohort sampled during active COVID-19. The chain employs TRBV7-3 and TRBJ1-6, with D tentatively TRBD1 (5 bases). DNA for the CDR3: TGTGCCAGCAGCCTGGGGCACCTAGGATCACCCCTCCACTTT. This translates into CASSLGHLGSPLHF.